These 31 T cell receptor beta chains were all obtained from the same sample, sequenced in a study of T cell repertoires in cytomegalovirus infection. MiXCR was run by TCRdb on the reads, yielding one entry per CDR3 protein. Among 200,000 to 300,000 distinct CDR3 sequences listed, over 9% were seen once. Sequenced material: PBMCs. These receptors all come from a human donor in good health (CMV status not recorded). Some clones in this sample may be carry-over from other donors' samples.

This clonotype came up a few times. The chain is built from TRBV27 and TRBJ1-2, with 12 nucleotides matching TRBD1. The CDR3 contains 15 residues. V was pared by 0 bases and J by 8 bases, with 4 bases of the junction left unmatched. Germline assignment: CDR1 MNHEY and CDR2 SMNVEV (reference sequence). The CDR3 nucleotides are TGTGCCAGCAGTTTATCGGGACAGGGGGCAGGCGGCTACACCTTC. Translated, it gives CASSLSGQGAGGYTF.

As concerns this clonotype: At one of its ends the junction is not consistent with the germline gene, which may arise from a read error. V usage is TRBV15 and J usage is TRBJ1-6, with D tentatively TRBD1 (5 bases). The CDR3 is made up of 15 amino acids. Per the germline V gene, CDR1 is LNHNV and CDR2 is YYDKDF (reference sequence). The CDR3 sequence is CATSSRQSSNSPLHF. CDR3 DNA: TGTGCCACCAGCTCCCGACAGTCCTCTAATTCACCCCTCCACTTT.

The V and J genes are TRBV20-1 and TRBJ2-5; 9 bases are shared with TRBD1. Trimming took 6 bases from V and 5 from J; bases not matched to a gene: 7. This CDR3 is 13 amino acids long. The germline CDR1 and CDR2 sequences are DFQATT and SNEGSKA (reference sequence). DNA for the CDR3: TGCAGTGCAGGGGACAGGGAAAGGGAGACCCAGTACTTC. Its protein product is CSAGDRERETQYF.

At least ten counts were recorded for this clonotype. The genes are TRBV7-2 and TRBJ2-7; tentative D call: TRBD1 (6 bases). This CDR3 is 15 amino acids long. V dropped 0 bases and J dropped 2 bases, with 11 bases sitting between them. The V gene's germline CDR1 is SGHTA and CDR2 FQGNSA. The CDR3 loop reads CASSLALGQTYEQYF. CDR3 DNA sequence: TGTGCCAGCAGCTTAGCGCTTGGACAGACCTACGAGCAGTACTTC.

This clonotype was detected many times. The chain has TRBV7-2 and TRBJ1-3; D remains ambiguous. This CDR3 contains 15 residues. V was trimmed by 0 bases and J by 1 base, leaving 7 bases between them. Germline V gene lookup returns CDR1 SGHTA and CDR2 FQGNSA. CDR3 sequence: CASSLAPGSGNTIYF. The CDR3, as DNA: TGTGCCAGCAGCTTAGCGCCTGGGTCTGGAAACACCATATATTTT.

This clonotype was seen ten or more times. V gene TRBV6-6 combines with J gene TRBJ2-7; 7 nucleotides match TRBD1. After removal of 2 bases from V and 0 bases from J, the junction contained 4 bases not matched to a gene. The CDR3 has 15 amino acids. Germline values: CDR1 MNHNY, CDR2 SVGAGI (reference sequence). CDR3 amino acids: CASSYRQGDSYEQYF. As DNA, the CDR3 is TGTGCCAGCAGTTACAGGCAGGGGGACTCCTACGAGCAGTACTTC.

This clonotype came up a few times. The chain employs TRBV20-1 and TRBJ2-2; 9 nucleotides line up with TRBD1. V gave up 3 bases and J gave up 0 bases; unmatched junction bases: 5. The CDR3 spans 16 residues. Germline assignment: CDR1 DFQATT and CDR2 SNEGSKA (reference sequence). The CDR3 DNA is TGCAGTGCTAGCCCGGGACAGGGCCCGAACACCGGGGAGCTGTTTTTT. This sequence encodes CSASPGQGPNTGELFF.

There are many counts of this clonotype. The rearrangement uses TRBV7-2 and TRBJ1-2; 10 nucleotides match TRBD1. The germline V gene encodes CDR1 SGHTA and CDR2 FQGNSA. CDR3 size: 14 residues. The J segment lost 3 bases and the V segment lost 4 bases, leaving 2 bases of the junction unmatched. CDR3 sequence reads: CASSSGTGDYGYTF. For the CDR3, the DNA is TGTGCCAGCAGCTCCGGGACAGGGGACTATGGCTACACCTTC.

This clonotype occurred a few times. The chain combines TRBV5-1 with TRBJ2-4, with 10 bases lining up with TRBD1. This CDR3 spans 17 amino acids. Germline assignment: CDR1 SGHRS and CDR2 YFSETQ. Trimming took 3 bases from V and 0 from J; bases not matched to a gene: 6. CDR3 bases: TGCGCCAGCAGCTATGGGACAGGGGACGGAGCCAAAAACATTCAGTACTTC. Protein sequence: CASSYGTGDGAKNIQYF. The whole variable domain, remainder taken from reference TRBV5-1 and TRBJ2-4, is KAGVTQTPRYLIKTRGQQVTLSCSPISGHRSVSWYQQTPGQGLQFLFEYFSETQRNKGNFPGRFSGRQFSNSRSEMNVSTLELGDSALYLCASSYGTGDGAKNIQYFGAGTRLSVL.

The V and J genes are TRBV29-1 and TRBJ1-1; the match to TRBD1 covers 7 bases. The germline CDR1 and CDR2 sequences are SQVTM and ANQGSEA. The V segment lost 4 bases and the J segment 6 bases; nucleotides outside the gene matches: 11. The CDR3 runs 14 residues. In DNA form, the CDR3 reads TGCAGCGTTGGTAAATCCAGGGGGACCCCTGAAGCTTTCTTT. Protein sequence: CSVGKSRGTPEAFF.

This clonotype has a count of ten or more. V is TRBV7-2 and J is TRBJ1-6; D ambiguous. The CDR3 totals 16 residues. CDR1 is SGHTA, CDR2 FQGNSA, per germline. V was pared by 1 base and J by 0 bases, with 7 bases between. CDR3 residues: CASSLEGSSYNSPLHF. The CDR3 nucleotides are TGTGCCAGCAGCTTAGAGGGTAGCTCCTATAATTCACCCCTCCACTTT.

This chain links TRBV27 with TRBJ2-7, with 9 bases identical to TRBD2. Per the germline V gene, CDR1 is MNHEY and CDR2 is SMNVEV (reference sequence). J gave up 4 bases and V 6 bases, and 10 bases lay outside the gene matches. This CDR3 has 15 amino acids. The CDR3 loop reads CASSRAAGGVYEQYF. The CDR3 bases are TGTGCCAGCAGCCGCGCCGCGGGAGGGGTATACGAGCAGTACTTC.

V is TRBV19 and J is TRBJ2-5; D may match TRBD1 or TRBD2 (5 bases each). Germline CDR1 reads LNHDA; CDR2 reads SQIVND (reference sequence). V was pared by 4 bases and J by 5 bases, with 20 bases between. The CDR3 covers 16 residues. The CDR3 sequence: CASSSQRDVEGETQYF. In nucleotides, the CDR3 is TGTGCCAGTAGTAGCCAGAGGGACGTGGAAGGGGAGACCCAGTACTTC. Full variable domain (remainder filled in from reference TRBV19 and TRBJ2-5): DGGITQSPKYLFRKEGQNVTLSCEQNLNHDAMYWYRQDPGQGLRLIYYSQIVNDFQKGDIAEGYSVSREKKESFPLTVTSAQKNPTAFYLCASSSQRDVEGETQYFGPGTRLLVL.

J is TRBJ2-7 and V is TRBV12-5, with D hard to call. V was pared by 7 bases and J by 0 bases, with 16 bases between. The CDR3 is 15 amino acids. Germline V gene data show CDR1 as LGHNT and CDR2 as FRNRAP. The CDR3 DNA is TGTGCTAGTGCTCCCTCGCCTCAGAACTCCTACGAGCAGTACTTC. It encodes CASAPSPQNSYEQYF.

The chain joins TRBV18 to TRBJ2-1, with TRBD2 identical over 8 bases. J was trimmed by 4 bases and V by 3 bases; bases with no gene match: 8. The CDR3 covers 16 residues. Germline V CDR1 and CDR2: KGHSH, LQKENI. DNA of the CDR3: TGTGCCAGCTCACCGCGAGCACTAGCGGTATACAATGAGCAGTTCTTC. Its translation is CASSPRALAVYNEQFF.

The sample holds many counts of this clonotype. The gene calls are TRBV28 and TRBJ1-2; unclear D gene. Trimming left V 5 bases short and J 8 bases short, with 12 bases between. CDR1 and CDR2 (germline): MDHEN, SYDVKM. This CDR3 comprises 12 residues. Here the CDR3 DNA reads TGTGCCAGCAGTAAGGGCGTCGGGGGCTACACCTTC. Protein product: CASSKGVGGYTF.

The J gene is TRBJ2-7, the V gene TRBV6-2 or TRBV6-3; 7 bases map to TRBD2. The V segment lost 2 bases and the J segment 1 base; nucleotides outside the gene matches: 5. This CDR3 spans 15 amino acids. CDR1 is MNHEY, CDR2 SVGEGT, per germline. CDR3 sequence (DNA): TGTGCCAGCAGTTACGCCCCGGGAGGATCCTACGAGCAGTACTTC. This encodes CASSYAPGGSYEQYF.

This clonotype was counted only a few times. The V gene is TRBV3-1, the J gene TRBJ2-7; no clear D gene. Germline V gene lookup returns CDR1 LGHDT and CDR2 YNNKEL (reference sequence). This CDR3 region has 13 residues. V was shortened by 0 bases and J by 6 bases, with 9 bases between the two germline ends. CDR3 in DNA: TGTGCCAGCAGCCAAGACCCGGCTTTCGAGCAGTACTTC. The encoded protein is CASSQDPAFEQYF.

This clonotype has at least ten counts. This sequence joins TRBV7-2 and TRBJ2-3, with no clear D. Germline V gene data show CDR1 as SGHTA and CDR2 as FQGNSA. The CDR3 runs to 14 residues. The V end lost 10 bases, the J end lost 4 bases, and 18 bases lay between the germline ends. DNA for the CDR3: TGTGCCACCCTCCGCTCACGAACGGCAGATACGCAGTATTTT. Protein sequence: CATLRSRTADTQYF.

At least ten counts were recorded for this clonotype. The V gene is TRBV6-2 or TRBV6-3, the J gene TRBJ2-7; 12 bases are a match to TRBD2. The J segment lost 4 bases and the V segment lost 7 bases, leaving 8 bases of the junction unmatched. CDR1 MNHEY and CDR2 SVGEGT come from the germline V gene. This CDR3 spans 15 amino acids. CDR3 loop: CASTDRGTSGYEQYF. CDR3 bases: TGTGCCAGCACCGACCGAGGGACTAGCGGGTACGAGCAGTACTTC.

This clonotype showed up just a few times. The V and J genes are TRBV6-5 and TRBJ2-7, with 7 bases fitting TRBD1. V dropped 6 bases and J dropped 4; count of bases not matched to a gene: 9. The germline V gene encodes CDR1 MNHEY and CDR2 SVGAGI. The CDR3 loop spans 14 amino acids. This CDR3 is CASRIQGGGYEQYF. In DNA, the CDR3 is TGTGCCAGCAGGATTCAAGGGGGCGGGTACGAGCAGTACTTC.

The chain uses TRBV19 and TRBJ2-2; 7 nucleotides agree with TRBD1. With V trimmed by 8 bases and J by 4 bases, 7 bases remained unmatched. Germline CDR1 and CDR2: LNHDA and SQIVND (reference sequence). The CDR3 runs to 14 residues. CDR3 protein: CASGQAPATGELFF. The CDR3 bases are TGTGCCAGTGGACAGGCCCCGGCCACCGGGGAGCTGTTTTTT. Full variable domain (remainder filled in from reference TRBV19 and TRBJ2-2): DGGITQSPKYLFRKEGQNVTLSCEQNLNHDAMYWYRQDPGQGLRLIYYSQIVNDFQKGDIAEGYSVSREKKESFPLTVTSAQKNPTAFYLCASGQAPATGELFFGEGSRLTVL.

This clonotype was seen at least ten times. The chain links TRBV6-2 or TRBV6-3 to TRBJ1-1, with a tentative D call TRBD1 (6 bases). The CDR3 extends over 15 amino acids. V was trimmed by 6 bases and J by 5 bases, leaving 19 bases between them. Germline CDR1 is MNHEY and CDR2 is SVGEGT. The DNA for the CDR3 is TGTGCCAGCAGGACAGGACAGTTTCTGGGAACTGAAGCTTTCTTT. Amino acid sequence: CASRTGQFLGTEAFF.

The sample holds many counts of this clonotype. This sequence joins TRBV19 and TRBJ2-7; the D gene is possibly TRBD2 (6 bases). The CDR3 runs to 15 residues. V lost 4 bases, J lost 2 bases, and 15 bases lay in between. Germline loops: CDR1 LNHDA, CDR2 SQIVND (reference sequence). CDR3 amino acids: CASSKEAGPTYEQYF. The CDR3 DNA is TGTGCCAGTAGTAAGGAAGCGGGCCCAACCTACGAGCAGTACTTC.

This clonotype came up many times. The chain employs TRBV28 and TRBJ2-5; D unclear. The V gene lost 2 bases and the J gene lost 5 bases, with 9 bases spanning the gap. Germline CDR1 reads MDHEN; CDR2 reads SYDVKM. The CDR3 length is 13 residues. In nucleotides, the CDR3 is TGTGCCAGCAGTTTAATAGATGGCGAGACCCAGTACTTC. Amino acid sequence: CASSLIDGETQYF. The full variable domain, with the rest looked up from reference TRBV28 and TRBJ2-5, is DVKVTQSSRYLVKRTGEKVFLECVQDMDHENMFWYRQDPGLGLRLIYFSYDVKMKEKGDIPEGYSVSREKKERFSLILESASTNQTSMYLCASSLIDGETQYFGPGTRLLVL.

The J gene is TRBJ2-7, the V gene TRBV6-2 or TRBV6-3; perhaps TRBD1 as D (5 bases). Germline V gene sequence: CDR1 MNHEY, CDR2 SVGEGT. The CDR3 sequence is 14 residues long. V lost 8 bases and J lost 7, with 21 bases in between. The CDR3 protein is CASGALAPFGEQYF. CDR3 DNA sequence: TGTGCCAGCGGGGCTCTCGCTCCCTTTGGGGAGCAGTACTTC.

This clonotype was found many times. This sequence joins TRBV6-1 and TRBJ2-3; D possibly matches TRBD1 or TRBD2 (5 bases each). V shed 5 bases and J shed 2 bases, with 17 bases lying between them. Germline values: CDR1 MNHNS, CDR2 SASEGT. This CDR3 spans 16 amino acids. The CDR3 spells CASSWTLEGYTDTQYF. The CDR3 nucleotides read TGTGCCAGCAGTTGGACACTAGAGGGGTACACAGATACGCAGTATTTT.

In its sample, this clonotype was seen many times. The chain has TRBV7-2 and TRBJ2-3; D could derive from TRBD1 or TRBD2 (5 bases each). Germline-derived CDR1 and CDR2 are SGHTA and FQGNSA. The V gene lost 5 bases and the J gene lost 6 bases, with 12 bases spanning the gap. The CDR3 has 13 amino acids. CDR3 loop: CASSPRRDDTQYF. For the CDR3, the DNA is TGTGCCAGCAGCCCCAGAAGGGACGATACGCAGTATTTT.

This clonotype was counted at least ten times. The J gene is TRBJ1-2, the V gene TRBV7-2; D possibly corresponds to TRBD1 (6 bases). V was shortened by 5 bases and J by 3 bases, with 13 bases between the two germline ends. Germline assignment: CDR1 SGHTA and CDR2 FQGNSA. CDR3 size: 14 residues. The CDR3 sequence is CASSRPGQYYGYTF. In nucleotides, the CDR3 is TGTGCCAGCAGCCGACCAGGACAGTACTATGGCTACACCTTC.

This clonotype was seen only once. The CDR3 is CVSSSLGMTRTQETQYF. The DNA for the CDR3 is TGTGTGAGCAGTTCACTAGGGATGACCAGAACTCAAGAGACCCAGTACTTC. The chain is built from TRBV7-2 and TRBJ2-5; a weak D match, TRBD2 (5 bases). The CDR3 sequence is 17 residues long. Germline lookup yields CDR1 SGHTA and CDR2 FQGNSA.

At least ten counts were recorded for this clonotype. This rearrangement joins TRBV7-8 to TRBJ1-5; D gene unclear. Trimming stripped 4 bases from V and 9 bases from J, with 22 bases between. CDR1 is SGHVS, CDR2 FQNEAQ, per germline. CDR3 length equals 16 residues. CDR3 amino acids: CASSSPGNPSGSPQHF. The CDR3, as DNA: TGTGCCAGCAGCTCCCCCGGGAATCCATCTGGGTCGCCCCAGCATTTT.